Sequencing of this TCR beta chain was carried out in a study of PD-L1 blockade in urothelial cancer. This table comes from immunoSEQ multiplex PCR, and its TCRdb copy is limited to in-frame clones, with some not included. This table holds fewer than 130,000 clones, around 85% found once. The V gene's germline CDR1 is KGHSH and CDR2 LQKENI. This CDR3 is 14 amino acids long. V shed 3 bases, J shed 5 bases, and the junction held 3 bases outside the gene matches. Each patient gave between 1 and 8 samples, pretreatment and on-treatment. The clonotype was recovered from a man aged 50-60 years with urothelial cancer. The sequenced sample was PBMCs, obtained around atezolizumab (anti-PD-L1) treatment. The chain is built from TRBV18 and TRBJ2-7, with TRBD2 matching over 11 bases. The DNA of the CDR3 is TGTGCCAGCTCACCTAGCGGGAGGGCCGACGAGCAGTACTTC. As protein: CASSPSGRADEQYF.